Each of the 8 T cell receptor beta chains below was sequenced from the same sample in a study of T cell changes during pregnancy in multiple sclerosis. Sequencing was performed with immunoSEQ multiplex PCR; in TCRdb, only in-frame clones are kept and a portion is missing. In the table there are tens of thousands of clones, under 95% of which are singletons. The material sequenced was peripheral blood, taken in the third trimester of pregnancy. These receptors were collected from a female donor in good health, enrolled as a control in a pregnancy study.

The chain joins TRBV28 to TRBJ1-5; 8 positions match TRBD1. The CDR3 has 13 residues. The V gene end was trimmed by 7 bases and the J gene end by 9 bases; junction bases not matched to a gene: 8. CDR1 and CDR2 (germline): MDHEN, SYDVKM. This CDR3 reads CASNDRGGMPQHF. The CDR3 bases are TGTGCCAGCAATGACAGGGGAGGGATGCCCCAGCATTTT.

This chain uses TRBV1 with TRBJ2-1; the D call TRBD2 from the table was never checked on the DNA. TRBV1 is an annotated pseudogene. The length of the CDR3 is 15 residues. The CDR3 is CTSIGTSGRPNEQFF. The CDR3 DNA sequence: TGCACCAGCATCGGGACTAGCGGGAGACCCAATGAGCAGTTCTTC.

This chain connects TRBV7-9 to TRBJ2-1; TRBD2 matches 10 bases. The V segment lost 4 bases and the J segment 8 bases; nucleotides outside the gene matches: 2. The CDR3 is 13 residues long. In germline, CDR1 is SEHNR, CDR2 FQNEAQ (reference sequence). The CDR3 DNA reads TGTGCCAGCAGCTCTAGCGGGAGCTATGAGCAGTTCTTC. Protein sequence: CASSSSGSYEQFF.

The chain combines TRBV27 with TRBJ2-1; TRBD2 aligns across 12 bases. Trimming took 3 bases from V and 5 from J; bases not matched to a gene: 23. The CDR3 length is 22 residues. The germline V gene encodes CDR1 MNHEY and CDR2 SMNVEV (reference sequence). CDR3: CASSLRITSLAGGLAPHNEQFF. CDR3 nucleotide sequence: TGTGCCAGCAGTTTGCGTATAACCTCACTAGCGGGGGGCCTCGCCCCCCACAATGAGCAGTTCTTC.

The chain has TRBV7-3 and TRBJ2-1; 13 nucleotides align to TRBD2. V gave up 1 base and J gave up 9 bases; unmatched junction bases: 6. Germline CDR1 reads SGHTA; CDR2 reads FQGTGA. The CDR3 runs 16 residues. The CDR3: CASSLRGLAGVGEQFF. In DNA, the CDR3 is TGTGCCAGCAGCTTAAGAGGACTAGCGGGAGTGGGTGAGCAGTTCTTC.

The rearrangement links TRBV28 to TRBJ1-6; D may be TRBD1 (5 bases). This CDR3 is built from 15 residues. V was trimmed by 6 bases and J by 1 base, leaving 10 bases between them. Germline CDR1 MDHEN, CDR2 SYDVKM. DNA for the CDR3: TGTGCCAGCAGCCTTCAGGGATCCTATAATTCACCCCTCCACTTT. Its translation: CASSLQGSYNSPLHF.

The gene calls are TRBV6-4 and TRBJ2-5; 8 bases match TRBD2. The germline V gene has CDR1 MRHNA and CDR2 SNTAGT. The junction had 4 bases not matched to a gene; V was cut back by 3 bases and J by 4 bases. The CDR3 totals 14 residues. The chain's CDR3 is CASSDRAGAETQYF. The CDR3 DNA reads TGTGCCAGCAGTGATCGAGCGGGAGCAGAGACCCAGTACTTC.

The DNA of the CDR3 is TGTGCCAGCAGCCGGCGGACTAGCGGCTACGAGCAGTACTTC. Translation gives CASSRRTSGYEQYF. The gene calls are TRBV13 and TRBJ2-7; 10 nucleotides align to TRBD2. V lost 5 bases and J lost 3; bases outside the gene matches: 4. The CDR3 has 14 residues. CDR1 and CDR2 from the germline V gene are PRHDT and FYEKMQ (reference sequence).